The clone carrying this T cell receptor (beta chain) was detected only a few times. The source of the sample is a study of early T cells in non-severe SARS-CoV-2 infection. Study information: Sequencing input comprised bulk RNA from unsorted whole blood; chain pairing was not available.

Unique molecular identifiers were added to individual cDNA molecules. TCRdb re-called the 5' RACE reads with MiXCR, one entry per CDR3 protein. The sample shows approximately 110,000 distinct CDR3 sequences, under 15% of them seen only once. Germline assignment: CDR1 SGHNT and CDR2 YYREEE (reference sequence). The CDR3 runs 15 residues. Between the trimmed V and J ends, which lost 2 bases and 0 bases, there was a span of 10 bases. The sequence was obtained from an adult who was a healthcare worker with PCR-confirmed SARS-CoV-2 infection or an uninfected control (not recorded which). This chain links TRBV5-4 with TRBJ2-3, with unresolved D. The sequenced sample was whole blood. DNA of the CDR3: TGTGCCAGCAGCTTAAATACAGCAAGCACAGATACGCAGTATTTT. Amino acids: CASSLNTASTDTQYF.